One and the same sample provided the 23 T cell receptor beta chains below, sequenced in a study of blood T cell repertoires in COVID-19. TCRdb keeps only in-frame clones here, not all; method: immunoSEQ multiplex PCR. The profile shows about 200,000 clones, around nine tenths of them singletons. Source material: peripheral blood. The origin of the receptors is a man aged 45 to 65 with COVID-19, enrolled during active disease.

The chain has TRBV19 and TRBJ2-5, with D maybe TRBD1 (6 bases). Trimming pared 4 bases from V and 5 bases from J, leaving 20 bases between. The CDR3 has 16 amino acids. Germline CDR1 LNHDA, CDR2 SQIVND (reference sequence). CDR3 in amino acids: CASSKGDGYPRETQYF. Here the CDR3 DNA reads TGTGCCAGTAGTAAGGGGGACGGTTACCCCCGGGAGACCCAGTACTTC. Drawing the rest from reference TRBV19 and TRBJ2-5, the complete variable domain is DGGITQSPKYLFRKEGQNVTLSCEQNLNHDAMYWYRQDPGQGLRLIYYSQIVNDFQKGDIAEGYSVSREKKESFPLTVTSAQKNPTAFYLCASSKGDGYPRETQYFGPGTRLLVL.

The rearrangement uses TRBV10-3 and TRBJ1-3; the D gene is possibly TRBD1 (5 bases). The CDR3 loop spans 13 amino acids. The ends were cut back, 5 bases at V and 4 bases at J, with 9 bases in the middle. Per germline, CDR1 ENHRY and CDR2 SYGVKD. In DNA, the CDR3 is TGTGCCATCAGTCCGGGGGTAGGAAACACCATATATTTT. Translated, it gives CAISPGVGNTIYF.

In DNA, the CDR3 is TGTGCCAGCAGCGTATCAAGACTCTCTGGGGCCAACGTCCTGACTTTC. The encoded protein is CASSVSRLSGANVLTF. The genes are TRBV9 and TRBJ2-6, with D unresolved. V dropped 1 base and J dropped 0 bases, with 8 bases sitting between them. CDR1 is SGDLS, CDR2 YYNGEE, per germline. The CDR3 sequence is 16 residues long.

The chain is built from TRBV5-4 and TRBJ1-6; D gene ambiguous. Looked up from germline, CDR1 is SGHNT and CDR2 is YYREEE (reference sequence). The CDR3 is made up of 14 amino acids. With 4 bases removed from V and 7 bases from J, the gap between germline ends came to 12 bases. The CDR3 DNA is TGTGCCAGCAGCACGGATTACAGCAATTCACCCCTCCACTTT. As protein: CASSTDYSNSPLHF.

V and J are TRBV11-2 and TRBJ1-2; 8 bases fit TRBD1. With 5 bases clipped from V and 6 bases from J, the junction kept 11 bases outside the gene matches. In germline, CDR1 is SGHAT, CDR2 FQNNGV. The CDR3 is 15 residues long. The CDR3 sequence is CASSRGPTGVDGYTF. In DNA form, the CDR3 reads TGTGCCAGCAGCCGTGGACCGACAGGGGTAGATGGCTACACCTTC. Full variable domain (remainder filled in from reference TRBV11-2 and TRBJ1-2): EAGVAQSPRYKIIEKRQSVAFWCNPISGHATLYWYQQILGQGPKLLIQFQNNGVVDDSQLPKDRFSAERLKGVDSTLKIQPAKLEDSAVYLCASSRGPTGVDGYTFGSGTRLTVV.

The J gene is TRBJ2-5, the V gene TRBV6-5, with D tentatively TRBD2 (6 bases). This CDR3 contains 14 residues. The germline V gene encodes CDR1 MNHEY and CDR2 SVGAGI. Trimming took off 7 bases at V and 5 bases at J, with 17 bases between the two ends. CDR3 sequence: CASTRSGLHETQYF. The CDR3 nucleotides read TGTGCCAGCACCCGAAGCGGGCTTCACGAGACCCAGTACTTC.

The rearrangement links TRBV19 to TRBJ2-7, with D perhaps TRBD2 (6 bases). V was clipped by 3 bases and J by 6 bases, with 9 bases between them. CDR1 and CDR2 from the germline V gene are LNHDA and SQIVND (reference sequence). CDR3 length equals 12 residues. As DNA, the CDR3 is TGTGCCAGTAGTATTGGAGGGAGCGAGCAGTACTTC. This sequence encodes CASSIGGSEQYF.

The chain combines TRBV11-2 with TRBJ2-1, with a weak D call TRBD2 (5 bases). The CDR3 is 14 residues long. CDR1 and CDR2 from the germline V gene are SGHAT and FQNNGV. Trimming stripped 5 bases from V and 5 bases from J, with 13 bases between. This CDR3 is CASSPTRRDNEQFF. In DNA, the CDR3 is TGTGCCAGCAGCCCGACACGGCGGGACAATGAGCAGTTCTTC.

The chain carries TRBV19 and TRBJ2-6, with 9 bases fitting TRBD1. CDR3 length: 18 residues. The germline V gene encodes CDR1 LNHDA and CDR2 SQIVND (reference sequence). The V gene end was trimmed by 5 bases and the J gene end by 2 bases; junction bases not matched to a gene: 10. The CDR3: CASSYTTGGSAGANVLTF. DNA of the CDR3: TGTGCCAGTAGTTACACGACAGGGGGGTCCGCTGGGGCCAACGTCCTGACTTTC.

This sequence joins TRBV14 and TRBJ1-1, with TRBD1 identical over 9 bases. With 4 bases clipped from V and 3 bases from J, the junction kept 15 bases outside the gene matches. Per germline, CDR1 SGHDN and CDR2 FVKESK. This CDR3 comprises 18 residues. Written as DNA, the CDR3 is TGTGCCAGCAGCCCATACGGTATACAGGGGGCAAGAGACACTGAAGCTTTCTTT. It encodes CASSPYGIQGARDTEAFF.

The J gene is TRBJ2-5, the V gene TRBV12-5, with TRBD1 matching over 7 bases. The trim removed 2 bases at V and 5 bases at J, leaving 8 bases unmatched. Germline CDR1 and CDR2: LGHNT and FRNRAP. This CDR3 contains 15 residues. CDR3 DNA: TGTGCTAGTGGTTTGATCCAGACAGGGACGGAGACCCAGTACTTC. Its translation is CASGLIQTGTETQYF. The full variable domain, completed using reference TRBV12-5 and TRBJ2-5, is DARVTQTPRHKVTEMGQEVTMRCQPILGHNTVFWYRQTMMQGLELLAYFRNRAPLDDSGMPKDRFSAEMPDATLATLKIQPSEPRDSAVYFCASGLIQTGTETQYFGPGTRLLVL.

The rearrangement joins TRBV27 to TRBJ2-2; D not resolved. This CDR3 is built from 14 residues. The V gene lost 5 bases and the J gene lost 6 bases, with 13 bases spanning the gap. In germline, CDR1 is MNHEY, CDR2 SMNVEV (reference sequence). CDR3 region: CASSISRQSGELFF. CDR3 nucleotide sequence: TGTGCCAGCAGTATCTCCAGGCAATCCGGGGAGCTGTTTTTT.

CDR3 amino acids: CASSIVPGNTEAFF. The CDR3 region has the DNA TGTGCCAGTAGTATAGTCCCAGGAAACACTGAAGCTTTCTTT. The genes are TRBV19 and TRBJ1-1; no clear D gene. Trimming removed 1 base from V and 2 bases from J, with 8 bases in between. Germline CDR1 and CDR2: LNHDA and SQIVND (reference sequence). The CDR3 is 14 amino acids.

The V and J genes are TRBV7-2 and TRBJ1-3; possibly TRBD1 for D (6 bases). This CDR3 has 15 residues. Germline assignment: CDR1 SGHTA and CDR2 FQGNSA. The V end was cut by 4 bases, the J end by 0 bases, with 10 bases between. The CDR3 loop reads CASSSGQYSGNTIYF. CDR3 nucleotide sequence: TGTGCCAGCAGCTCCGGACAGTACTCTGGAAACACCATATATTTT. The variable domain in full, with the rest retrieved from reference TRBV7-2 and TRBJ1-3, is GAGVSQSPSNKVTEKGKDVELRCDPISGHTALYWYRQSLGQGLEFLIYFQGNSAPDKSGLPSDRFSAERTGGSVSTLTIQRTQQEDSAVYLCASSSGQYSGNTIYFGEGSWLTVV.

The chain links TRBV18 to TRBJ2-7, with TRBD1 identical over 9 bases. The junction had 5 bases not matched to a gene; V was cut back by 6 bases and J by 2 bases. The germline CDR1 and CDR2 sequences are KGHSH and LQKENI. The CDR3 consists of 14 residues. The CDR3 loop is CASSTGQGTYEQYF. CDR3 coding DNA: TGTGCCAGCTCCACGGGACAGGGAACCTACGAGCAGTACTTC.

This clone came up once. The chain combines TRBV7-9 with TRBJ1-2, with D hard to call. V was shortened by 1 base and J by 7 bases, with 16 bases between the two germline ends. Germline lookup yields CDR1 SEHNR and CDR2 FQNEAQ (reference sequence). This CDR3 has 15 residues. The CDR3 protein is CASSLEVSAGTGYTF. CDR3 bases: TGTGCCAGCAGCTTAGAGGTGTCCGCAGGTACTGGCTACACCTTC.

This clone is classed as medium-sized. This chain connects TRBV2 to TRBJ2-7; a possible D gene is TRBD1 (5 bases). The V end lost 9 bases, the J end lost 0 bases, and 12 bases lay between the germline ends. Per germline, CDR1 SNHLY and CDR2 FYNNEI. The CDR3 loop spans 13 amino acids. This CDR3 is CASLGQPSYEQYF. The CDR3 nucleotides read TGTGCCAGTCTCGGACAACCCTCCTACGAGCAGTACTTC.

This clone was picked up one time. This chain connects TRBV19 to TRBJ2-4; possible D gene TRBD1, 6 bases. Germline V gene data show CDR1 as LNHDA and CDR2 as SQIVND (reference sequence). The ends were cut back, 0 bases at V and 2 bases at J, with 11 bases in the middle. This CDR3 region has 16 residues. CDR3 sequence reads: CASSIEGGFTKNIQYF. The CDR3 DNA is TGTGCCAGTAGTATAGAAGGGGGATTTACCAAAAACATTCAGTACTTC.

As DNA, the CDR3 is TGCGCCAGCAGCACGGAGACAGTTGGTTCTGGAAACACCATATATTTT. The encoded protein is CASSTETVGSGNTIYF. This sequence joins TRBV5-1 and TRBJ1-3; D might be TRBD1 (5 bases). The CDR3 length is 16 residues. V was shortened by 4 bases and J by 1 base, with 15 bases between the two germline ends. Germline assignment: CDR1 SGHRS and CDR2 YFSETQ.

V and J are TRBV5-5 and TRBJ1-1, with D possibly TRBD1 on 6 matching bases. Between the trimmed V and J ends, which lost 5 bases and 2 bases, there was a span of 16 bases. CDR1 and CDR2 (germline): SGHKS, YYEKEE (reference sequence). The length of the CDR3 is 15 residues. The CDR3: CASRVTGGGNTEAFF. DNA for the CDR3: TGTGCCAGCAGAGTGACAGGTGGCGGAAACACTGAAGCTTTCTTT.

In its sample, this clone was seen once. The rearrangement joins TRBV27 to TRBJ1-2; tentative D call: TRBD1 (6 bases). The CDR3 consists of 16 residues. The V gene's germline CDR1 is MNHEY and CDR2 SMNVEV (reference sequence). With 2 bases removed from V and 2 bases from J, the gap between germline ends came to 15 bases. The CDR3 reads CASSLGPGDRNYGYTF. The CDR3 DNA reads as TGTGCCAGCAGTTTAGGACCCGGAGACAGGAACTATGGCTACACCTTC.

The chain carries TRBV18 and TRBJ2-5; no reliable D call. V shed 6 bases and J shed 1 base, with 3 bases lying between them. Germline CDR1 is KGHSH and CDR2 is LQKENI. The CDR3 spans 11 residues. CDR3 DNA sequence: TGTGCCAGCTCTATCCAAGAGACCCAGTACTTC. The encoded protein is CASSIQETQYF.

In this sample, this clone turned up once. This chain connects TRBV6-4 to TRBJ2-3; 8 positions match TRBD1. The J segment lost 2 bases and the V segment lost 6 bases, leaving 4 bases of the junction unmatched. Per germline, CDR1 MRHNA and CDR2 SNTAGT. This CDR3 is built from 14 residues. CDR3 in amino acids: CASRVDRATDTQYF. In DNA form, the CDR3 reads TGTGCCAGCAGAGTGGACAGGGCCACAGATACGCAGTATTTT.